This is a list of T cell receptor beta chains from one sample in a study of blood T cell repertoires in COVID-19. The protocol was immunoSEQ multiplex PCR, while the TCRdb copy is restricted to in-frame clones and leaves out a portion. The sample contains about 160,000 clones, approximately 83% of which appear only once. Sequencing input: peripheral blood. The receptors here all came from a man in his 70s who had recovered from COVID-19. Both conserved end residues are part of each CDR3. A D gene is named only where the DNA matches it firmly. Some rows mark clone size as missing; the rest say once, few, many or name a class of expanded clone.

V	size	D	J	CDR3	DNA
TRBV7-8	NA	TRBD2	TRBJ2-3	CASSRIAGGISSTDTQYF	TGTGCCAGCAGTAGGATAGCGGGAGGGATTTCTAGCACAGATACGCAGTATTTT
TRBV18	NA	NA	TRBJ1-2	CASSRRQAPDGLYGYTF	TGTGCCAGCTCACGGAGACAGGCCCCAGATGGACTTTATGGCTACACCTTC
TRBV4-1	few	TRBD2	TRBJ2-5	CASSQGSGGQETQYF	TGCGCCAGCAGCCAAGGGTCGGGGGGTCAAGAGACCCAGTACTTC
TRBV9	NA	NA	TRBJ2-6	CASSTRSSGANVLTF	TGTGCCAGCAGCACCCGGTCCTCTGGGGCCAACGTCCTGACTTTC
TRBV27	NA	TRBD2	TRBJ2-7	CASSLVVAGGGYEQYF	TGTGCCAGCAGTTTAGTAGTTGCGGGAGGTGGGTACGAGCAGTACTTC
TRBV28	NA	NA	TRBJ1-5	CASSFSGSNQPQHF	TGTGCCAGCAGTTTTTCGGGTAGCAATCAGCCCCAGCATTTT
TRBV5-6	NA	TRBD2	TRBJ2-3	CASSRAGGLGDTQYF	TGTGCCAGCAGCCGGGCGGGAGGGCTTGGAGATACGCAGTATTTT
TRBV6-5	NA	NA	TRBJ1-6	CASSTSRGYSPLHF	TGTGCCAGCAGTACCTCCCGGGGGTATTCACCCCTCCACTTT
TRBV2	few	TRBD2	TRBJ2-1	CASGGTSGRGEQFF	TGTGCCAGCGGTGGGACTAGCGGGAGGGGTGAGCAGTTCTTC
TRBV27	NA	NA	TRBJ1-4	CASSPQGSHEKLFF	TGTGCCAGCAGTCCACAGGGTTCACATGAAAAACTGTTTTTT
TRBV10-1	NA	NA	TRBJ1-1	CASSGQLGTEAFF	TGCGCCAGCAGCGGACAGTTGGGGACTGAAGCTTTCTTT
TRBV7-2	NA	TRBD1	TRBJ2-3	CASSPLGSGGDTQYF	TGTGCCAGCAGCCCCCTCGGTTCAGGGGGAGATACGCAGTATTTT
TRBV27	NA	TRBD1	TRBJ1-2	CASRSQGGRGYGYTF	TGTGCCAGCAGATCCCAAGGGGGCAGGGGCTATGGCTACACCTTC
TRBV24-1	few	NA	TRBJ2-1	CATSDPYRRGRGNEQFF	TGTGCCACCAGTGACCCATACCGCAGGGGCCGGGGAAATGAGCAGTTCTTC
TRBV28	NA	TRBD2	TRBJ2-5	CASSFPPSGRGETQYF	TGTGCCAGCAGTTTTCCTCCTAGCGGGAGGGGAGAGACCCAGTACTTC
TRBV7-9	NA	NA	TRBJ1-1	CASSLEGVSTEAFF	TGTGCCAGCAGCTTAGAGGGGGTAAGCACTGAAGCTTTCTTT
TRBV19	NA	NA	TRBJ2-1	CASSISLYNVLSYNEQFF	TGTGCCAGTAGTATAAGCCTTTATAACGTCCTAAGCTACAATGAGCAGTTCTTC
TRBV19	NA	TRBD2	TRBJ2-3	CASSILTSGGTDTQYF	TGTGCCAGTAGTATCCTGACTAGCGGGGGCACAGATACGCAGTATTTT
TRBV30	NA	NA	TRBJ1-5	CAWSVGRGHNQPQHF	TGTGCCTGGAGTGTAGGAAGGGGACACAATCAGCCCCAGCATTTT
TRBV19	once	TRBD1	TRBJ1-5	CASSGTGVSPQHF	TGTGCCAGTAGCGGGACAGGGGTATCTCCCCAGCATTTT
TRBV2	NA	TRBD1	TRBJ1-5	CASSEMGQSNQPQHF	TGTGCCAGCAGTGAAATGGGACAGAGCAATCAGCCCCAGCATTTT
TRBV7-9	once	TRBD2	TRBJ2-5	CASSSGTSVPQETQYF	TGTGCCAGCAGCTCCGGGACTAGCGTACCCCAAGAGACCCAGTACTTC
TRBV5-1	few	NA	TRBJ2-1	CASSSRGPHNEQFF	TGCGCCAGCAGCTCAAGGGGTCCCCACAATGAGCAGTTCTTC
TRBV7-2	NA	TRBD1	TRBJ2-5	CASSLQGAPETQYF	TGTGCCAGCAGCTTACAGGGGGCCCCAGAGACCCAGTACTTC
TRBV30	NA	NA	TRBJ1-5	CAWSPGSSNQPQHF	TGTGCCTGGAGTCCGGGTTCAAGCAATCAGCCCCAGCATTTT
TRBV5-5	NA	NA	TRBJ2-2	CASSSATGGAGELFF	TGTGCCAGCAGCTCTGCCACAGGGGGGGCCGGGGAGCTGTTTTTT
TRBV5-8	NA	TRBD1	TRBJ2-1	CASSTDRASYNEQFF	TGTGCCAGCAGCACGGACAGGGCCTCCTACAATGAGCAGTTCTTC
TRBV4-3	NA	TRBD2	TRBJ2-5	CASSPGVAGDQETQYF	TGCGCCAGCAGCCCCGGGGTAGCGGGAGATCAAGAGACCCAGTACTTC
TRBV5-1	NA	TRBD2	TRBJ2-2	CASSLTRLAGDNTGELFF	TGCGCCAGCAGCTTGACCCGACTAGCGGGAGACAACACCGGGGAGCTGTTTTTT
TRBV3-1/TRBV3-2	once	TRBD2	TRBJ2-1	CASSLAGRNEQFF	TGTGCCAGCAGCCTAGCGGGAAGGAATGAGCAGTTCTTC
TRBV2	NA	NA	TRBJ1-1	CATRPGRGRTEAFF	TGTGCCACCCGCCCCGGCAGGGGTCGGACTGAAGCTTTCTTT
TRBV6-1	NA	TRBD1	TRBJ1-5	CASSADRSYSNQPQHF	TGTGCCAGCAGTGCGGACAGGAGCTATAGCAATCAGCCCCAGCATTTT
TRBV28	NA	NA	TRBJ2-3	CASSSRYTQYF	TGTGCCAGCAGTTCTAGGTATACGCAGTATTTT
TRBV18	once	NA	TRBJ2-5	CASATGFQETQYF	TGTGCCAGCGCTACAGGGTTTCAAGAGACCCAGTACTTC
TRBV28	NA	NA	TRBJ1-2	CASSWGNADGGYTF	TGTGCCAGCAGTTGGGGCAACGCAGATGGTGGCTACACCTTC
TRBV29-1	NA	TRBD2	TRBJ2-2	CSGTSGTSPTGELFF	TGCAGCGGGACTTCCGGGACTAGCCCTACGGGGGAGCTGTTTTTT
TRBV10-2	few	TRBD2	TRBJ2-2	CASIGLAEAGELFF	TGCGCCAGTATAGGACTAGCGGAAGCCGGGGAGCTGTTTTTT